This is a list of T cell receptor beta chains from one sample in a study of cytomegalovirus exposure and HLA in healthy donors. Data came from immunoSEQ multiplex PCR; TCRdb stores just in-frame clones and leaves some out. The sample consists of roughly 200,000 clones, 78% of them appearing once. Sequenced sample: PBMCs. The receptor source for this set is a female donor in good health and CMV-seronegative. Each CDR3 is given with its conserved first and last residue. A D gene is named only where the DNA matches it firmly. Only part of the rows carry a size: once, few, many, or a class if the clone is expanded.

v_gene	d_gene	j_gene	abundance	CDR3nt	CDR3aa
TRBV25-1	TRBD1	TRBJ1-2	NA	TGTGCCAGCAGTGAGGACGGGACAGGGCGAATCTATGGCTACACCTTC	CASSEDGTGRIYGYTF
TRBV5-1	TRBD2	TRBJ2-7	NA	TGCGCCAGCAGCTTAACTAGCGGGTACGAGCAGTACTTC	CASSLTSGYEQYF
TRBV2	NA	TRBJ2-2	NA	TGTGCCAGCAACCGGGACTCGAACACCGGGGAGCTGTTTTTT	CASNRDSNTGELFF
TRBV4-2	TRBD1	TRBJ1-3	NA	TGTGCCAGCAGCCAAGCCACAGGGGCCACAAGCTCTGGAAACACCATATATTTT	CASSQATGATSSGNTIYF
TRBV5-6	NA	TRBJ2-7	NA	TGTGCCAGCAGCTTACAGGGAGGGTACGAGCAGTACTTC	CASSLQGGYEQYF
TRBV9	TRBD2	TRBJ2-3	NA	TGTGCCAGCAGCGGAAGACTAGCGGGAGATGTAGATACGCAGTATTTT	CASSGRLAGDVDTQYF
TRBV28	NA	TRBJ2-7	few	TGTGCAACGAGAGGGGGAGGGCCATACGAGCAGTACTTC	CATRGGGPYEQYF
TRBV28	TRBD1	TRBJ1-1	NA	TGTGCCAGCAGTCTCTGGGACAGACCCACTGAAGCTTTCTTT	CASSLWDRPTEAFF
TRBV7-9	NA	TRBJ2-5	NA	TGTGCCAGCAGCTTAGAGGGACTTCAAGAGACCCAGTACTTC	CASSLEGLQETQYF
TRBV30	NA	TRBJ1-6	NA	TGTGCCTGGAGTTGGACGGGGGGTGATTCACCCCTCCACTTT	CAWSWTGGDSPLHF
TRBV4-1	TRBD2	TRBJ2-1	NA	TGCGCCAGCAGCCCGGGACTAGTTACCAATGAGCAGTTCTTC	CASSPGLVTNEQFF
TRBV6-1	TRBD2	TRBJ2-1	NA	TGTGCCAGCAGTGAAGAGACTAGCGGGGGCTATGAGCAGTTCTTC	CASSEETSGGYEQFF
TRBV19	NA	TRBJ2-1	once	TGTGCCAGTAGTATTCAGCGCAATGAGCAGTTCTTC	CASSIQRNEQFF
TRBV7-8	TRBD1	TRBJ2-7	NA	TGTGCCAGCAGCTTGTTTCAGGGGGATCTCTCCTACGAGCAGTACTTC	CASSLFQGDLSYEQYF
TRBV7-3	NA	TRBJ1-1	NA	TGTGCCAGCAGCTTCTACAGGGATACTGAAGCTTTCTTT	CASSFYRDTEAFF
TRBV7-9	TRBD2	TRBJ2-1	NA	TGTGCCAGCAGCTCTAGCAGCCTAGCGGCCCTCCGTTGGAATGAGCAGTTCTTC	CASSSSSLAALRWNEQFF
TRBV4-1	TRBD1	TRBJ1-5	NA	TGCGCCAGCAGCCAAGGCTGGGCGACAGGGGATAGCAATCAGCCCCAGCATTTT	CASSQGWATGDSNQPQHF
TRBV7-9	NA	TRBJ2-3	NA	TGTGCCAGCAGGACGCGGGCTCTAGATACGCAGTATTTT	CASRTRALDTQYF
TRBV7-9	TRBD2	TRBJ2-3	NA	TGTGCCAGCAGCTTAGCGGGGGGGGGAGATACGCAGTATTTT	CASSLAGGGDTQYF
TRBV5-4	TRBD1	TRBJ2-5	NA	TGTGCCAGCAGCTTCACAGGGGGAGGCGAGACCCAGTACTTC	CASSFTGGGETQYF
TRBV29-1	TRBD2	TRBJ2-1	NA	TGCAGCGTTGAAATGAGAACTAGCGGGAGGTTACATAGCTCCTACAATGAGCAGTTCTTC	CSVEMRTSGRLHSSYNEQFF
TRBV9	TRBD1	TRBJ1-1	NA	TGTGCCAGCAGCGTAGTCGGGACAGGGGCTGCGGAAGCTTTCTTT	CASSVVGTGAAEAFF
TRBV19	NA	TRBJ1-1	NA	TGTGCCAGTAGTATGGGCAGGGAGGGCACTGAAGCTTTCTTT	CASSMGREGTEAFF
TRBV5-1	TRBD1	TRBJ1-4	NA	TGCGCCAGCAGCTTACAGGGGGCTAATGAAAAACTGTTTTTT	CASSLQGANEKLFF
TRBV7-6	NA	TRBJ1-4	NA	TGTGCCAGCAGCTTAGTTATCACAGGAGTAACTGCAACTAATGAAAAACTGTTTTTT	CASSLVITGVTATNEKLFF
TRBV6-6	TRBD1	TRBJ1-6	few	TGTGCCAGCAGTGACCCGGGACAGCTGAATTCACCCCTCCACTTT	CASSDPGQLNSPLHF
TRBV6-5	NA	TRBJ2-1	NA	TGTGCCAGCCTCCCTTACCGCAGCGACTACAATGAGCAGTTCTTC	CASLPYRSDYNEQFF
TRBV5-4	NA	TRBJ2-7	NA	TGTGCCAGCAGCCCCCGGGGGGCCGGATTCTACGAGCAGTACTTC	CASSPRGAGFYEQYF
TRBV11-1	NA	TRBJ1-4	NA	TGTGCCAGCAGCAGGGCCGGGACACACGTCGGGGAACTGTTTTTT	CASSRAGTHVGELFF
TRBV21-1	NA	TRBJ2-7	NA	TGTGCCAGCAGCGTCGGGGGGAGCTGCTACGAGCAGTACTTC	CASSVGGSCYEQYF
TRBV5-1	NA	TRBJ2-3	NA	TGCGCCAGCAGCTTAGGGCTAGCAACAGATACGCAGTATTTT	CASSLGLATDTQYF
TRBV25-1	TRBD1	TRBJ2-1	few	TGTGCCAGCAGTATAGGACAGGGAAGGTTCTTC	CASSIGQGRFF
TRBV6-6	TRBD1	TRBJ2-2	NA	TGTGCCAGCAGTTCCGGGACAGCGATCGCCGGGGAGCTGTTTTTT	CASSSGTAIAGELFF
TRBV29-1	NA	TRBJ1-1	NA	TGCAGCTCCCAAACGGGACAGAACACTGAAGCTTTCTTT	CSSQTGQNTEAFF
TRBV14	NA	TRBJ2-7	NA	TGTGCCAGCAGCGGTATTGGTGGAGGTTCCTCCTACGAGCAGTACTTC	CASSGIGGGSSYEQYF
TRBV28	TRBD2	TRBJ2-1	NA	TGTGCTCTTTCAAGAAGCGGGGGGAACTACAATGAGCAGCTCTTC	CALSRSGGNYNEQLF
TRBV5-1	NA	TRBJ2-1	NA	TGCGCCAGTAACGGAGAATACAATGAGCAGTTCTTC	CASNGEYNEQFF
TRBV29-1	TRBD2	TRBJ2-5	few	TGCAGCGTAATAGCGGGAGGGGAGAAGACCCAGTACTTC	CSVIAGGEKTQYF
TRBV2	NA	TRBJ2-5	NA	TGTGCCAGCTGTGCTCAGGGTTGTCCAGAGACCCAGTACTTC	CASCAQGCPETQYF
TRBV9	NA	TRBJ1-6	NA	TGTGCCAGCAGCGTAGCAACGGTCTCACCCCTCCACTTT	CASSVATVSPLHF
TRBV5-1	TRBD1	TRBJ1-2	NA	TGCGCCAGCAGCTTGGGGTACAGGGGGGATGGCTACACCTTC	CASSLGYRGDGYTF